These T cell receptor beta chains were read from a single sample in a study of cytomegalovirus exposure and HLA in healthy donors. Produced via immunoSEQ multiplex PCR; TCRdb's table is partial and in-frame only. The sample lists 160,000 or so clones; 77% were seen once. The sequenced sample consisted of PBMCs. These receptors all stem from a woman younger than 45 in good health and CMV-seronegative. The CDR3 runs from the conserved cysteine through the conserved F or W. Fields, in order: V gene, clone size, D gene, J gene, CDR3 protein, CDR3 DNA. The D gene is left open where the match is weak. A clone size is listed for some rows: how often the clone was seen (once, few, many), or a class if it is expanded.

TRBV4-2	-	TRBD1	TRBJ1-5	CASSQAPGQGIQHF	TGTGCCAGCAGCCAAGCACCGGGACAGGGAATCCAGCATTTT
TRBV7-6	-	TRBD2	TRBJ2-1	CASSLVRAGPYSYNEQFF	TGTGCCAGCAGCTTAGTAAGAGCGGGACCCTACTCCTACAATGAGCAGTTCTTC
TRBV7-8	-	-	TRBJ1-2	CASSLSGLYGYTF	TGTGCCAGCAGCTTGTCCGGTCTCTATGGCTACACCTTC
TRBV7-9	-	-	TRBJ1-1	CASSSPGRNTEAFF	TGTGCCAGCAGCTCCCCGGGGAGGAACACTGAAGCTTTCTTT
TRBV2	-	-	TRBJ2-1	CASRYGGVNYNEQFF	TGTGCCAGCAGGTATGGCGGGGTCAACTACAATGAGCAGTTCTTC
TRBV15	-	-	TRBJ1-2	CATSRVGGYGYTF	TGTGCCACCAGCAGAGTGGGGGGCTATGGCTACACCTTC
TRBV15	-	-	TRBJ1-1	CATSRDRVNTEAFF	TGTGCCACCAGCAGAGATCGGGTGAACACTGAAGCTTTCTTT
TRBV7-6	once	-	TRBJ2-1	CASSLARDNEQFF	TGTGCCAGCAGCTTAGCGCGGGACAATGAGCAGTTCTTC
TRBV27	few	TRBD1	TRBJ1-1	CASSRTGGVAFF	TGTGCCAGCAGCCGGACAGGGGGTGTTGCTTTCTTT
TRBV2	-	TRBD1	TRBJ1-5	CASSRDSQPQHF	TGTGCCAGCAGTAGGGACAGTCAGCCCCAGCATTTT
TRBV18	-	-	TRBJ1-2	CASSTTGTPRGYTF	TGTGCCAGCTCAACAACCGGGACACCGAGAGGCTACACCTTC
TRBV5-1	-	TRBD1	TRBJ2-1	CASSPRPQGNTYNEQFF	TGCGCCAGCAGCCCGAGGCCACAGGGGAACACCTACAATGAGCAGTTCTTC
TRBV10-3	few	-	TRBJ2-3	CAISESFSGVADTQYF	TGTGCCATCAGTGAATCCTTTTCGGGGGTCGCGGATACGCAGTATTTT
TRBV2	-	TRBD1	TRBJ1-5	CASSAWDSPNQPQHF	TGTGCCAGCAGTGCCTGGGACAGCCCGAATCAGCCCCAGCATTTT
TRBV5-1	-	TRBD2	TRBJ2-2	CASSLGAGLVTGELFF	TGCGCCAGCAGCTTGGGAGCGGGGCTGGTCACCGGGGAGCTGTTTTTT
TRBV19	-	-	TRBJ1-5	CASSIADSSYQPQHF	TGTGCCAGTAGTATTGCCGACAGTAGTTATCAGCCCCAGCATTTT
TRBV5-1	once	TRBD1	TRBJ2-3	CASSLEGTGADTQYF	TGCGCCAGCAGCTTGGAAGGGACAGGGGCAGATACGCAGTATTTT
TRBV19	-	-	TRBJ1-1	CASWEGWTEAFF	TGTGCCAGCTGGGAGGGCTGGACTGAAGCTTTCTTT
TRBV30	-	TRBD1	TRBJ1-6	CAWRSTGRNSPLHF	TGTGCCTGGAGGTCGACAGGGAGGAATTCACCCCTCCACTTT
TRBV10-3	-	-	TRBJ1-6	CAISDRGSDSPLHF	TGTGCCATCAGTGACAGGGGATCCGATTCACCCCTCCACTTT
TRBV5-4	-	TRBD2	TRBJ2-3	CASSLLAGGGDTQYF	TGTGCCAGCAGCTTACTAGCGGGGGGCGGAGATACGCAGTATTTT
TRBV4-2	-	TRBD2	TRBJ2-5	CASSQPLRGEETQYF	TGTGCCAGCAGCCAACCTCTACGGGGGGAAGAGACCCAGTACTTC
TRBV15	once	TRBD1	TRBJ1-2	CATSSNPQGIYGYTF	TGTGCCACCAGCAGCAACCCACAGGGGATCTATGGCTACACCTTC
TRBV5-1	-	-	TRBJ1-1	CASSPGGGAIPEAFF	TGCGCCAGCAGCCCCGGGGGTGGGGCGATCCCTGAAGCTTTCTTT
TRBV9	-	TRBD2	TRBJ2-5	CASSFGLARETQYF	TGTGCCAGCAGCTTCGGACTAGCCAGGGAGACCCAGTACTTC
TRBV5-1	-	-	TRBJ1-5	CASSYGLETGQPQHF	TGCGCCAGCAGTTATGGTTTGGAAACGGGTCAGCCCCAGCATTTT
TRBV14	once	-	TRBJ1-2	CASSQVAGLGYTF	TGTGCCAGCAGCCAGGTGGCAGGGCTCGGCTACACCTTC